This passage covers 9 T cell receptor beta chains from one sample sequenced in a study of beta chain features in type 1 diabetes. Expressed TCRB transcripts were sequenced because the entire RNA isolate underwent reverse transcription. Sequencing was performed with immunoSEQ multiplex PCR; in TCRdb, only in-frame clones are kept and a portion is missing. The table has 900,000 or so clones, about 17% seen once; the top ten hold 0.023%. The specimen was naive CD4+ T cells from blood. The receptors shown here come from a woman younger than 30 in good health.

This clone was picked up a small number of times. V and J are TRBV5-6 and TRBJ2-7, with a weak D call TRBD1 (5 bases). The germline gives CDR1 SGHDT, CDR2 YYEEEE. The CDR3 loop spans 14 amino acids. V dropped 1 base and J dropped 4 bases, with 12 bases sitting between them. CDR3 bases: TGTGCCAGCAGCTTGCCAGGGCTAAGTTACGAGCAGTACTTC. It yields the protein CASSLPGLSYEQYF. Together with reference TRBV5-6 and TRBJ2-7, the CDR3 gives the full variable domain: DAGVTQSPTHLIKTRGQQVTLRCSPKSGHDTVSWYQQALGQGPQFIFQYYEEEERQRGNFPDRFSGHQFPNYSSELNVNALLLGDSALYLCASSLPGLSYEQYFGPGTRLTVT.

The V call is TRBV28, the J call TRBJ2-1, with 11 bases aligning to TRBD2. Germline CDR1 reads MDHEN; CDR2 reads SYDVKM. With V trimmed by 8 bases and J by 5 bases, 8 bases remained unmatched. This CDR3 has 15 residues. This CDR3 reads CASGDLAGGNNEQFF. The CDR3, as DNA: TGTGCCAGCGGCGACCTAGCGGGAGGAAACAATGAGCAGTTCTTC.

V is TRBV28 and J is TRBJ1-5; D call uncertain. In germline, CDR1 is MDHEN, CDR2 SYDVKM. V lost 8 bases, J lost 3 bases, and 8 bases lay in between. This CDR3 contains 12 residues. Here the CDR3 reads CASREDNQPQHF. The CDR3 DNA reads as TGTGCCAGCCGAGAAGACAATCAGCCCCAGCATTTT. Full variable domain (outside the CDR3, taken from reference TRBV28 and TRBJ1-5): DVKVTQSSRYLVKRTGEKVFLECVQDMDHENMFWYRQDPGLGLRLIYFSYDVKMKEKGDIPEGYSVSREKKERFSLILESASTNQTSMYLCASREDNQPQHFGDGTRLSIL.

The chain has TRBV9 and TRBJ2-1; TRBD2 matches at 13 bases. The CDR3 consists of 17 residues. Germline V gene lookup returns CDR1 SGDLS and CDR2 YYNGEE. With 4 bases clipped from V and 10 bases from J, the junction kept 14 bases outside the gene matches. The CDR3 coding sequence is TGTGCCAGCAGCCCGAGAGTAGGACTAGCGGGAGAGCGGGAGCAGTTCTTC. Translation: CASSPRVGLAGEREQFF.

The chain has TRBV20-1 and TRBJ2-1; D is tentatively TRBD1 or TRBD2 (5 bases each). Germline CDR1 DFQATT, CDR2 SNEGSKA (reference sequence). Trimming stripped 0 bases from V and 12 bases from J, with 9 bases between. The CDR3 has 11 residues. DNA of the CDR3: TGCAGTGCTAGAGAGGGGGTTCGGCAGTTCTTC. As protein: CSAREGVRQFF.

This clone has more than one count but fewer than ten. The chain employs TRBV4-1 and TRBJ2-1; 7 bases are a match to TRBD2. The CDR3 runs to 15 residues. With 4 bases clipped from V and 8 bases from J, the junction kept 11 bases outside the gene matches. CDR1 and CDR2 (germline): MGHRA, YSYEKL. CDR3 DNA sequence: TGCGCCAGCAGCCCTAGCGGAAGCGGTGTCGATGAGCAGTTCTTC. Translation: CASSPSGSGVDEQFF.

The chain uses TRBV28 and TRBJ2-2, with 12 nucleotides matching TRBD2. The CDR3 contains 18 residues. The germline CDR1 and CDR2 sequences are MDHEN and SYDVKM. V lost 6 bases to trimming and J lost 4 bases; unmatched junction nucleotides: 12. CDR3 sequence reads: CASSHTSGRFKSTGELFF. The CDR3 DNA is TGTGCCAGCAGCCACACTAGCGGGAGGTTCAAGAGCACCGGGGAGCTGTTTTTT.

This clone was found a few times. The genes are TRBV27 and TRBJ2-7, with 8 bases that match TRBD2. V lost 0 bases and J lost 7; bases outside the gene matches: 5. Germline CDR1 is MNHEY and CDR2 is SMNVEV (reference sequence). The CDR3 is 14 residues long. In DNA form, the CDR3 reads TGTGCCAGCAGTTTATCGCAGGTAGCGGGGGAGCAGTACTTC. It translates to CASSLSQVAGEQYF.

The CDR3 DNA reads as TGTGCCAGCAGCTTTGGTCCGAGCACAGATACGCAGTATTTT. Its translation is CASSFGPSTDTQYF. This rearrangement joins TRBV7-3 to TRBJ2-3; D gene ambiguous. Deletions cut 3 bases from V and 0 bases from J, with 7 bases between. The CDR3 spans 14 residues. The V gene's germline CDR1 is SGHTA and CDR2 FQGTGA.